The 10 T cell receptor beta chains in this list originate from one sample, sequenced in a study of shared clonotypes between healthy human individuals. Positively selected for CCR7, the CD45RO-negative cells used as naive CD8 cells excluded terminally differentiated effector memory CD45RA+ cells. Only in-frame clones appear in the TCRdb table, and some are missing; sequencing was by immunoSEQ multiplex PCR. Here the sample spans around 560,000 clones, roughly 96% being singletons. Sequenced material: naive CD8+ T cells sorted from blood. These receptors originate from a woman in her thirties in good health.

This chain joins TRBV5-6 and TRBJ1-1; D not resolved. V lost 0 bases to trimming and J lost 8 bases, with 11 bases between them. CDR1 and CDR2 from the germline V gene are SGHDT and YYEEEE. This CDR3 is built from 13 residues. CDR3 in DNA: TGTGCCAGCAGCTTGGGTCTCTTGACAGAAGCTTTCTTT. Translated: CASSLGLLTEAFF. Full variable domain (remainder filled in from reference TRBV5-6 and TRBJ1-1): DAGVTQSPTHLIKTRGQQVTLRCSPKSGHDTVSWYQQALGQGPQFIFQYYEEEERQRGNFPDRFSGHQFPNYSSELNVNALLLGDSALYLCASSLGLLTEAFFGQGTRLTVV.

This clone has just one count. The V and J genes are TRBV5-6 and TRBJ1-3; a weak D match, TRBD1 (5 bases). Germline V lookup: CDR1 SGHDT, CDR2 YYEEEE. There are 15 residues in the CDR3. V was shortened by 4 bases and J by 5 bases, with 16 bases between the two germline ends. CDR3 in DNA: TGTGCCAGCAGCGGGGGGGGACTCCACCGAAACACCATATATTTT. Translated, it gives CASSGGGLHRNTIYF.

J is TRBJ2-1 and V is TRBV19, with D maybe TRBD2 (5 bases). Germline loops: CDR1 LNHDA, CDR2 SQIVND (reference sequence). The CDR3 totals 17 residues. Trimming shortened V by 10 bases and J by 3 bases, and 25 bases separated the two germline ends. CDR3: CANRSHPRTASYNEQFF. Here the CDR3 DNA reads TGTGCCAACAGAAGCCATCCCCGGACTGCCAGCTACAATGAGCAGTTCTTC.

The gene calls are TRBV2 and TRBJ1-2; D gene ambiguous. This CDR3 region has 11 residues. The germline CDR1 and CDR2 sequences are SNHLY and FYNNEI. V was pared by 7 bases and J by 8 bases, with 11 bases between. DNA of the CDR3: TGTGCCAGCACCGCCGGCTTGGGCTACACCTTC. It encodes CASTAGLGYTF. The full variable domain, its missing parts supplied by reference TRBV2 and TRBJ1-2, is EPEVTQTPSHQVTQMGQEVILRCVPISNHLYFYWYRQILGQKVEFLVSFYNNEISEKSEIFDDQFSVERPDGSNFTLKIRSTKLEDSAMYFCASTAGLGYTFGSGTRLTVV.

To note about this clone: The same CDR3 can be traced to other DNA sequences in this sample. V usage is TRBV7-9 and J usage is TRBJ2-7; 8 nucleotides match TRBD1. With V trimmed by 5 bases and J by 4 bases, 7 bases remained unmatched. The germline V gene encodes CDR1 SEHNR and CDR2 FQNEAQ (reference sequence). This CDR3 comprises 14 residues. CDR3 sequence (DNA): TGTGCCAGCAGCCTAGGACAGGGTGGGTACGAGCAGTACTTC. This encodes CASSLGQGGYEQYF.

This sequence joins TRBV7-9 and TRBJ2-5; D tentatively fits TRBD1 or TRBD2 (5 bases each). Per germline, CDR1 SEHNR and CDR2 FQNEAQ (reference sequence). V was pared by 5 bases and J by 11 bases, with 18 bases between. CDR3 length: 13 amino acids. The CDR3 DNA reads as TGTGCCAGCAGCGCCGGACGGCCTGAGGGGCAGTACTTC. This encodes CASSAGRPEGQYF.

The chain is built from TRBV27 and TRBJ2-1; D possibly corresponds to TRBD2 (6 bases). Germline V CDR1 and CDR2: MNHEY, SMNVEV (reference sequence). V lost 4 bases and J 4 bases, leaving 17 bases between the germline ends. The length of the CDR3 is 16 residues. DNA of the CDR3: TGTGCCAGCAGTTCCCTTCCGGGACTCACGTACAATGAGCAGTTCTTC. Protein sequence: CASSSLPGLTYNEQFF.

The rearrangement uses TRBV5-4 and TRBJ1-1; D is uncertain. There are 15 residues in the CDR3. Trimming removed 0 bases at V and 2 bases at J, with 11 bases between. Germline assignment: CDR1 SGHNT and CDR2 YYREEE (reference sequence). Here the CDR3 reads CASSLAKDQNTEAFF. CDR3 bases: TGTGCCAGCAGCTTGGCCAAGGACCAAAACACTGAAGCTTTCTTT.

The CDR3 DNA is TGCGCCAGCTGCGGTGGTTTCGGGACAGGGTCCTACGAGCAGTACTTC. Residues: CASCGGFGTGSYEQYF. This chain links TRBV10-2 with TRBJ2-7, with TRBD1 matching 9 bases. V shed 8 bases, J shed 1 base, and the junction held 12 bases outside the gene matches. Germline assignment: CDR1 WSHSY and CDR2 SAAADI. The CDR3 is 16 amino acids.

The rearrangement links TRBV5-6 to TRBJ2-7; 10 nucleotides line up with TRBD2. Trimming took 0 bases from V and 2 from J; bases not matched to a gene: 2. The CDR3 loop spans 15 amino acids. In germline, CDR1 is SGHDT, CDR2 YYEEEE. CDR3 DNA sequence: TGTGCCAGCAGCTTGGGGACTAGCGGCGCCTACGAGCAGTACTTC. This encodes CASSLGTSGAYEQYF.